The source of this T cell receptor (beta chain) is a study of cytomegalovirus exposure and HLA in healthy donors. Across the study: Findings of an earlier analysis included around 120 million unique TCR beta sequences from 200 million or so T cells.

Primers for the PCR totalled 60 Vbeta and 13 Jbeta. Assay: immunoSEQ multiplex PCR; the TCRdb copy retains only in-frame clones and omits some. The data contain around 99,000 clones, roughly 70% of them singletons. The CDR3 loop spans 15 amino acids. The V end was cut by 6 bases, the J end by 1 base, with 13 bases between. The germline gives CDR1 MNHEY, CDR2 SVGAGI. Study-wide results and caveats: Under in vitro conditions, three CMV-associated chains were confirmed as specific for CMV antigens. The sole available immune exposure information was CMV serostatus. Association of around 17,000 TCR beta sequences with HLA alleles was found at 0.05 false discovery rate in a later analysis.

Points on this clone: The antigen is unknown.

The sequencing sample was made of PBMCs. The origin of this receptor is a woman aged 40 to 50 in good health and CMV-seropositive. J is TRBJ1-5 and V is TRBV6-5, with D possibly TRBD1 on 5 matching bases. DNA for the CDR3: TGTGCCAGCAGGAACACTCGACAGAGCAATCAGCCCCAGCATTTT. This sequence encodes CASRNTRQSNQPQHF.